A selection of T cell receptor beta chains follows, all from one sample in a study of beta chain features in type 1 diabetes. Assay: immunoSEQ multiplex PCR; the TCRdb copy retains only in-frame clones and omits some. The profile shows some 640,000 clones, about 14% of them singletons. Sequenced: naive CD4+ T cells from blood. Receptor source: a man aged 18 to 35 with type 1 diabetes. The CDR3 runs from the conserved cysteine through the conserved F or W. The D gene is left open where the match is weak. Clone size is shown for a subset of rows, as once, few, many or a class of expanded clone.

v_gene	abundance	j_gene	d_gene	CDR3aa	CDR3nt
TRBV6-5	.	TRBJ1-5	.	CASSYGDYSNQPQHF	TGTGCCAGCAGTTACGGGGATTATAGCAATCAGCCCCAGCATTTT
TRBV18	.	TRBJ2-7	.	CASSPRLASDEQYF	TGTGCCAGCTCACCTCGGCTAGCAAGCGACGAGCAGTACTTC
TRBV27	.	TRBJ2-2	TRBD1	CASRSDRANTGELFF	TGTGCCAGCAGGTCGGACAGGGCGAACACCGGGGAGCTGTTTTTT
TRBV2	.	TRBJ1-2	TRBD1	CASSLSGTVYGYTF	TGTGCCAGCAGTCTTTCCGGGACAGTTTATGGCTACACCTTC
TRBV4-1	.	TRBJ2-5	.	CASSLGQIETQYF	TGCGCCAGCAGCCTAGGACAGATAGAGACCCAGTACTTC
TRBV4-1	few	TRBJ1-2	TRBD1	CASSQDFRGLFGKYGYTF	TGCGCCAGCAGCCAAGATTTCAGGGGGCTATTCGGAAAGTATGGCTACACCTTC
TRBV18	few	TRBJ2-1	.	CASSPQGFINEQFF	TGTGCCAGCTCACCACAGGGTTTCATCAATGAGCAGTTCTTC
TRBV5-1	.	TRBJ1-5	.	CASSPYLDQPQHF	TGCGCCAGCAGCCCCTATTTAGATCAGCCCCAGCATTTT
TRBV30	.	TRBJ1-2	TRBD1	CATDRDRAFHYGYTF	TGTGCCACTGACCGGGACAGGGCGTTTCACTATGGCTACACCTTC
TRBV4-2	.	TRBJ1-1	.	CASSQEPRRNSEAFF	TGTGCCAGCAGCCAAGAACCTAGGAGAAACTCTGAAGCTTTCTTT
TRBV30	few	TRBJ2-5	.	CAWGLQDQETQYF	TGTGCCTGGGGATTACAGGACCAAGAGACCCAGTACTTC
TRBV14	few	TRBJ2-1	.	CASSQTTVYNEQFF	TGTGCCAGCAGCCAAACGACAGTCTACAATGAGCAGTTCTTC
TRBV2	.	TRBJ1-2	.	CASSEEGEGYTF	TGTGCCAGCAGTGAAGAGGGGGAAGGCTACACCTTC
TRBV6-4	once	TRBJ1-2	.	CASRVGPPGAGGYTF	TGTGCCAGCAGGGTAGGACCCCCTGGGGCTGGCGGCTACACCTTC
TRBV7-9	.	TRBJ1-3	.	CASSFGYSGNTIYF	TGTGCCAGCAGCTTTGGGTACTCTGGAAACACCATATATTTT
TRBV27	.	TRBJ2-5	.	CASSLYSPRETQYF	TGTGCCAGCAGTTTATATTCGCCGCGGGAGACCCAGTACTTC
TRBV21-1	many	TRBJ2-7	.	CASSRNPEYEQYF	TGTGCCAGCAGCAGGAACCCGGAGTACGAGCAGTACTTC
TRBV5-4	few	TRBJ2-5	.	CASSSSGFETQYF	TGTGCCAGCAGCTCAAGTGGGTTCGAGACCCAGTACTTC
TRBV7-8	.	TRBJ1-2	.	CASSRTVDEGYTF	TGTGCCAGCAGCCGGACGGTGGATGAAGGCTACACCTTC
TRBV7-2	.	TRBJ2-6	.	CASSLAPTASGANVLTF	TGTGCCAGCAGCTTAGCTCCGACCGCCTCTGGGGCCAACGTCCTGACTTTC
TRBV28	.	TRBJ1-4	.	CASSTSSWKKLFF	TGTGCCAGCAGTACCTCCTCATGGAAAAAACTGTTTTTT
TRBV29-1	.	TRBJ2-3	TRBD1	CSALDRVGTDTQYF	TGCAGCGCCCTCGACAGGGTTGGCACAGATACGCAGTATTTT
TRBV30	few	TRBJ1-3	.	CAWSSRNTIYF	TGTGCCTGGAGTTCTAGAAACACCATATATTTT
TRBV2	.	TRBJ2-7	.	CASKQTIHEQYF	TGTGCCAGCAAACAGACCATCCACGAGCAGTACTTC
TRBV21-1	few	TRBJ1-2	.	CASSARGYTF	TGTGCCAGCTCCGCCCGTGGCTACACCTTC
TRBV5-4	.	TRBJ2-1	TRBD2	CASSWGLAGGRYEQFF	TGTGCCAGCAGCTGGGGACTAGCGGGGGGGCGGTATGAGCAGTTCTTC
TRBV15	.	TRBJ1-1	.	CATSPRLNTEAFF	TGTGCCACCAGCCCCCGGTTGAACACTGAAGCTTTCTTT
TRBV5-1	few	TRBJ2-3	.	CASSQDSPIGTDTQYF	TGCGCCAGCAGCCAGGACAGTCCCATTGGCACAGATACGCAGTATTTT
TRBV9	.	TRBJ2-5	TRBD2	CASSAGTTQETQYF	TGTGCCAGCAGCGCCGGGACTACACAAGAGACCCAGTACTTC
TRBV27	few	TRBJ2-7	TRBD1	CASSWTGAPYEQYF	TGTGCCAGCAGTTGGACAGGGGCCCCCTACGAGCAGTACTTC
TRBV29-1	.	TRBJ1-5	.	CSPDRGWGPQHF	TGCAGCCCCGACCGGGGTTGGGGGCCCCAGCATTTT
TRBV27	.	TRBJ1-6	.	CASSTTATVNSPLHF	TGTGCCAGCAGTACTACTGCGACAGTAAATTCACCCCTCCACTTT
TRBV30	few	TRBJ1-3	.	CAWNPPAGNTIYF	TGTGCCTGGAATCCTCCTGCTGGAAACACCATATATTTT
TRBV19	.	TRBJ2-7	.	CASSIRVAPSEQYF	TGTGCCAGTAGTATCCGGGTGGCTCCCTCCGAGCAGTACTTC
TRBV4-1	.	TRBJ1-5	TRBD1	CASSQPTGAVGQPQHF	TGCGCCAGCAGCCAACCTACAGGGGCCGTTGGACAGCCCCAGCATTTT
TRBV6-1	few	TRBJ1-5	.	CASSEATGNQPQHF	TGTGCCAGCAGTGAAGCTACAGGCAATCAGCCCCAGCATTTT
TRBV30	few	TRBJ2-1	TRBD2	CAWTWRGGWYNEQFF	TGTGCCTGGACTTGGCGGGGGGGCTGGTACAATGAGCAGTTCTTC
TRBV10-2	.	TRBJ1-2	.	CASSEISGGYTF	TGCGCCAGCAGTGAGATATCGGGTGGCTACACCTTC
TRBV27	.	TRBJ2-7	.	CASSSLLSYEQYF	TGTGCCAGCAGTTCTCTCCTCTCCTACGAGCAGTACTTC
TRBV4-2	.	TRBJ2-1	.	CASSQAPGGIYNEQFF	TGTGCCAGCAGCCAAGCCCCAGGGGGGATCTACAATGAGCAGTTCTTC
TRBV25-1	few	TRBJ1-1	.	CASSQSPNTEAFF	TGTGCCAGCAGTCAAAGCCCGAACACTGAAGCTTTCTTT
TRBV10-3	few	TRBJ2-6	TRBD1	CAIGSGTALSGANVLTF	TGTGCCATAGGGTCCGGGACAGCCCTTTCTGGGGCCAACGTCCTGACTTTC
TRBV4-3	.	TRBJ2-5	.	CASSQDLMRDNLETQYF	TGCGCCAGCAGCCAAGATCTAATGCGTGACAATCTGGAGACCCAGTACTTC
TRBV5-1	few	TRBJ2-3	TRBD2	CASSPGLGSDTQYF	TGCGCCAGCAGCCCTGGACTAGGGTCAGATACGCAGTATTTT
TRBV7-2	few	TRBJ2-1	TRBD2	CASSFHRLAGYEQFF	TGTGCCAGCAGCTTCCACCGACTAGCGGGATATGAGCAGTTCTTC
TRBV7-2	.	TRBJ2-1	TRBD2	CASSSSSGEYNEQFF	TGTGCCAGCAGCTCATCTAGCGGGGAATACAATGAGCAGTTCTTC
TRBV30	.	TRBJ2-2	TRBD1	CACGTGASNTGELFF	TGTGCCTGCGGGACAGGGGCCTCTAACACCGGGGAGCTGTTTTTT
TRBV28	.	TRBJ1-1	.	CASSLLVQTVTTFF	TGTGCCAGCAGTTTATTAGTACAGACGGTCACTACTTTCTTT
TRBV30	.	TRBJ1-4	TRBD1	CAWSGPTGGRSEKLFF	TGTGCCTGGAGTGGGCCGACAGGGGGCAGGAGTGAAAAACTGTTTTTT
TRBV9	few	TRBJ2-5	.	CASSVGYETQYF	TGTGCCAGCAGCGTAGGATACGAGACCCAGTACTTC
TRBV7-2	few	TRBJ1-4	TRBD1	CASSKQGATNEKLFF	TGTGCCAGCAGCAAACAGGGGGCAACTAATGAAAAACTGTTTTTT
TRBV30	.	TRBJ2-3	TRBD1	CAWEGQRTDTQYF	TGTGCCTGGGAGGGACAGCGCACAGATACGCAGTATTTT
TRBV7-2	.	TRBJ2-5	.	CASSLVARRETQYF	TGTGCCAGCAGCTTAGTAGCCAGAAGAGAGACCCAGTACTTC
TRBV9	few	TRBJ1-6	TRBD1	CASSPGQYNSPLHF	TGTGCCAGCAGCCCGGGACAGTATAATTCACCCCTCCACTTT
TRBV30	once	TRBJ2-4	TRBD1	CAWSGERDRGLGVAKNIQYF	TGTGCCTGGAGTGGGGAAAGGGACAGGGGTTTGGGGGTAGCCAAAAACATTCAGTACTTC
TRBV7-9	.	TRBJ2-7	.	CASSLKGTEFYEQYF	TGTGCCAGCAGCCTAAAGGGGACTGAGTTCTACGAGCAGTACTTC
TRBV30	.	TRBJ2-1	TRBD2	CAWSVIGGVYNEQFF	TGTGCCTGGAGTGTTATTGGGGGGGTCTACAATGAGCAGTTCTTC
TRBV6-1	few	TRBJ2-1	TRBD1	CASSEEAGGMNEQFF	TGTGCCAGCAGTGAAGAGGCAGGGGGCATGAATGAGCAGTTCTTC
TRBV7-9	.	TRBJ2-5	.	CASSSPRAQYF	TGTGCCAGCAGCTCCCCCCGGGCCCAGTACTTC